These T cell receptor beta chains were read from a single sample in a study of T cell responses to AZD1222 COVID-19 vaccine. The method was immunoSEQ multiplex PCR; TCRdb's version includes in-frame clones alone and lacks a portion of them. Altogether about 180,000 clones are present, 85% to 95% being singletons, with the ten largest covering under 2%. The material sequenced was peripheral blood, taken 28 days after the second AZD1222 dose. These receptors were taken from an adult who received the AZD1222 COVID-19 vaccine. CDR3s include the opening cysteine and the closing phenylalanine or tryptophan. The D gene is left open where the match is weak. Expanded clones are given a class, and other clones once, few, many or no size at all.

cdr3_aa: CASSDSADRNTEAFF
cdr3_nt: TGTGCCAGCAGTGACTCAGCAGACCGCAACACTGAAGCTTTCTTT
v_call: TRBV6-4
d_call: .
clone_size: .
j_call: TRBJ1-1

cdr3_aa: CASSYANRGNQPQHF
cdr3_nt: TGTGCCAGCAGTTATGCTAACAGGGGGAATCAGCCCCAGCATTTT
v_call: TRBV27
d_call: TRBD1
clone_size: .
j_call: TRBJ1-5

cdr3_aa: CASSLQGIMNTEAFF
cdr3_nt: TGTGCCAGCAGCCTCCAGGGGATTATGAACACTGAAGCTTTCTTT
v_call: TRBV14
d_call: .
clone_size: .
j_call: TRBJ1-1

cdr3_aa: CASSDAVGQPQHF
cdr3_nt: TGTGCCAGCAGTGATGCGGTGGGTCAGCCCCAGCATTTT
v_call: TRBV2
d_call: .
clone_size: .
j_call: TRBJ1-5

cdr3_aa: CASSSIDGNSGNTIYF
cdr3_nt: TGTGCCAGCAGTTCAATCGACGGTAACTCTGGAAACACCATATATTTT
v_call: TRBV28
d_call: .
clone_size: .
j_call: TRBJ1-3

cdr3_aa: CASSLGSAWRGFNQPQHF
cdr3_nt: TGTGCCAGCAGCTTAGGATCGGCGTGGCGGGGGTTCAATCAGCCCCAGCATTTT
v_call: TRBV7-2
d_call: .
clone_size: .
j_call: TRBJ1-5

cdr3_aa: CASSLAVIAGASGELFF
cdr3_nt: TGTGCCAGCAGCTTGGCCGTTATAGCGGGAGCGTCCGGGGAGCTGTTTTTT
v_call: TRBV5-5
d_call: TRBD2
clone_size: .
j_call: TRBJ2-2

cdr3_aa: CASSDFPPNTEAFF
cdr3_nt: TGTGCCAGCAGTGATTTTCCCCCGAACACTGAAGCTTTCTTT
v_call: TRBV2
d_call: .
clone_size: .
j_call: TRBJ1-1

cdr3_aa: CASSPRDGSYEQYF
cdr3_nt: TGTGCCAGCTCACCTAGGGACGGTTCCTACGAGCAGTACTTC
v_call: TRBV18
d_call: .
clone_size: .
j_call: TRBJ2-7

cdr3_aa: CASSSGVTGTGELFF
cdr3_nt: TGTGCCAGTAGTAGTGGGGTTACGGGCACCGGGGAGCTGTTTTTT
v_call: TRBV19
d_call: .
clone_size: once
j_call: TRBJ2-2

cdr3_aa: CASRLAGGPYEQYF
cdr3_nt: TGTGCCAGCAGACTAGCGGGGGGCCCCTACGAGCAGTACTTC
v_call: TRBV11-2
d_call: TRBD2
clone_size: .
j_call: TRBJ2-7

cdr3_aa: CASSPGGGNEQYF
cdr3_nt: TGTGCCAGCAGTCCCGGGGGCGGCAACGAGCAGTACTTC
v_call: TRBV6-2/TRBV6-3
d_call: .
clone_size: .
j_call: TRBJ2-7

cdr3_aa: CASSDSVGGYEQYF
cdr3_nt: TGTGCCAGCAGCGACAGTGTAGGGGGGTACGAGCAGTACTTC
v_call: TRBV5-5
d_call: .
clone_size: .
j_call: TRBJ2-7

cdr3_aa: CASSEGGRTEAFF
cdr3_nt: TGTGCCAGCAGTGAAGGCGGCAGGACTGAAGCTTTCTTT
v_call: TRBV6-1
d_call: .
clone_size: .
j_call: TRBJ1-1

cdr3_aa: CASSLIPPVKTGELFF
cdr3_nt: TGTGCCAGCAGCTTAATCCCCCCGGTTAAGACCGGGGAGCTGTTTTTT
v_call: TRBV7-2
d_call: .
clone_size: .
j_call: TRBJ2-2

cdr3_aa: CASSSQAPGQRISGANVLTF
cdr3_nt: TGTGCCAGCAGTTCCCAAGCCCCGGGACAGAGGATCTCTGGGGCCAACGTCCTGACTTTC
v_call: TRBV28
d_call: TRBD1
clone_size: few
j_call: TRBJ2-6

cdr3_aa: CASSHSDRLNTEAFF
cdr3_nt: TGTGCCAGCAGCCATTCCGACAGACTGAACACTGAAGCTTTCTTT
v_call: TRBV3-1/TRBV3-2
d_call: .
clone_size: .
j_call: TRBJ1-1

cdr3_aa: CASSYGDRSSYEQYF
cdr3_nt: TGTGCCAGCAGTTACGGCGACAGGAGCTCCTACGAGCAGTACTTC
v_call: TRBV6-2/TRBV6-3
d_call: .
clone_size: .
j_call: TRBJ2-7

cdr3_aa: CASSLDYDRATRYGYTF
cdr3_nt: TGTGCCAGCAGCTTAGATTATGACAGGGCAACTCGGTATGGCTACACCTTC
v_call: TRBV7-2
d_call: TRBD1
clone_size: .
j_call: TRBJ1-2

cdr3_aa: CASSPEGQSGYGYTF
cdr3_nt: TGCGCCAGCAGCCCGGAAGGACAGTCAGGGTATGGCTACACCTTC
v_call: TRBV5-1
d_call: .
clone_size: .
j_call: TRBJ1-2

cdr3_aa: CASSLIGGPQHF
cdr3_nt: TGTGCCAGCAGTTTAATCGGGGGGCCCCAGCATTTT
v_call: TRBV12-3/TRBV12-4
d_call: .
clone_size: .
j_call: TRBJ1-5

cdr3_aa: CASSPRPESEAFF
cdr3_nt: TGTGCCAGCAGCCCAAGACCCGAATCTGAAGCTTTCTTT
v_call: TRBV5-5
d_call: .
clone_size: .
j_call: TRBJ1-1

cdr3_aa: CASNSGQGGYYNEQFF
cdr3_nt: TGTGCCAGCAACTCCGGACAGGGAGGGTACTACAATGAGCAGTTCTTC
v_call: TRBV14
d_call: .
clone_size: .
j_call: TRBJ2-1

cdr3_aa: CASSFQTGKNTEAFF
cdr3_nt: TGTGCCAGCAGCTTCCAGACAGGGAAGAACACTGAAGCTTTCTTT
v_call: TRBV5-4
d_call: TRBD1
clone_size: .
j_call: TRBJ1-1

cdr3_aa: CASSLAGGDYQPQHF
cdr3_nt: TGCGCCAGCAGCTTGGCCGGGGGAGACTATCAGCCCCAGCATTTT
v_call: TRBV5-1
d_call: .
clone_size: .
j_call: TRBJ1-5

cdr3_aa: CAIPLAGELFF
cdr3_nt: TGTGCCATACCTCTCGCGGGGGAGCTGTTTTTT
v_call: TRBV11-2
d_call: .
clone_size: .
j_call: TRBJ2-2

cdr3_aa: CASSPRPGQGWVEKLFF
cdr3_nt: TGTGCCAGCAGTCCCCGCCCGGGACAGGGCTGGGTCGAGAAACTGTTTTTT
v_call: TRBV28
d_call: TRBD1
clone_size: .
j_call: TRBJ1-4

cdr3_aa: CASSYQSTRTKQYF
cdr3_nt: TGTGCCAGCAGTTACCAGAGTACACGGACCAAGCAGTACTTC
v_call: TRBV6-2/TRBV6-3
d_call: .
clone_size: .
j_call: TRBJ2-7

cdr3_aa: CASSTGLAGGDIQYF
cdr3_nt: TGTGCCAGCAGTACTGGTCTAGCGGGAGGGGACATTCAGTACTTC
v_call: TRBV6-6
d_call: TRBD2
clone_size: .
j_call: TRBJ2-4